One and the same sample provided the 22 T cell receptor beta chains below, sequenced in a study of control samples from healthy donors and cancer patients. Here immunoSEQ multiplex PCR was the method, and the copy in TCRdb shows in-frame clones only, minus some. The sample shows roughly 100,000 clones, 75% to 90% of them seen only once. Source material: PBMCs. These receptors were obtained from a man between 60 and 75 years old with lung cancer.

The chain joins TRBV4-1 to TRBJ2-7; 7 bases agree with TRBD1. The CDR3 has 16 amino acids. With 2 bases clipped from V and 6 bases from J, the junction kept 13 bases outside the gene matches. The germline gives CDR1 MGHRA, CDR2 YSYEKL. The CDR3 spells CASSQIPVVRGSEQYF. In DNA form, the CDR3 reads TGCGCCAGCAGCCAAATCCCCGTCGTCAGGGGGTCCGAGCAGTACTTC.

The chain links TRBV7-9 to TRBJ2-7, with 9 bases fitting TRBD1. Unmatched junction bases numbered 5, after V lost 3 bases and J lost 5 bases. The CDR3 loop spans 14 amino acids. CDR1 is SEHNR, CDR2 FQNEAQ, per germline (reference sequence). The CDR3 DNA reads as TGTGCCAGCAGCTTCCAGACAGGGGGGGACGAGCAGTACTTC. Its protein product is CASSFQTGGDEQYF.

This clone has a count of ten or more. The J gene is TRBJ1-1, the V gene TRBV4-1; D not certain. This CDR3 is built from 14 residues. With 4 bases removed from V and 4 bases from J, the gap between germline ends came to 13 bases. The V gene's germline CDR1 is MGHRA and CDR2 YSYEKL. The CDR3 DNA follows: TGCGCCAGCAGCCCCGTTTATAAAGGCACTGAAGCTTTCTTT. This gives the protein CASSPVYKGTEAFF.

The rearrangement joins TRBV24-1 to TRBJ2-5; TRBD1 matches 8 bases. Germline lookup yields CDR1 KGHDR and CDR2 SFDVKD. The trim removed 4 bases at V and 3 bases at J, leaving 9 bases unmatched. The CDR3 extends over 16 amino acids. DNA for the CDR3: TGTGCCACCAGTGACCCTGACAGGGGTGCTAAAGAGACCCAGTACTTC. Protein sequence: CATSDPDRGAKETQYF.

The count of this clone is one. This chain links TRBV10-3 with TRBJ1-1; D unclear. The CDR3 totals 13 residues. The germline gives CDR1 ENHRY, CDR2 SYGVKD. V was pared by 2 bases and J by 1 base, with 5 bases between. The CDR3 spells CAISENPNTEAFF. The CDR3 DNA follows: TGTGCCATCAGTGAGAACCCGAACACTGAAGCTTTCTTT.

The V and J genes are TRBV6-5 and TRBJ2-1; TRBD1 matches 7 bases. There are 14 residues in the CDR3. Germline V lookup: CDR1 MNHEY, CDR2 SVGAGI. Unmatched junction bases numbered 8, after V lost 6 bases and J lost 6 bases. The CDR3 protein is CASSAGTAVNEQFF. DNA for the CDR3: TGTGCCAGCAGCGCCGGGACAGCGGTCAATGAGCAGTTCTTC.

J is TRBJ1-1 and V is TRBV5-5; weak D call: TRBD1 (5 bases). The V end was cut by 4 bases, the J end by 7 bases, with 8 bases between. In germline, CDR1 is SGHKS, CDR2 YYEKEE (reference sequence). CDR3 length equals 11 residues. CDR3 bases: TGTGCCAGCAGCGTGACAGTTGAAGCTTTCTTT. It translates to CASSVTVEAFF.

J is TRBJ1-2 and V is TRBV27; 10 bases align to TRBD1. The junction had 6 bases not matched to a gene; V was cut back by 5 bases and J by 6 bases. Per germline, CDR1 MNHEY and CDR2 SMNVEV (reference sequence). The CDR3 is made up of 14 amino acids. The CDR3: CASSGDRGIHGYTF. CDR3 DNA: TGTGCCAGCAGTGGGGACAGGGGTATCCATGGCTACACCTTC.

This rearrangement joins TRBV19 to TRBJ2-1; 8 bases line up with TRBD1. The CDR3 is 11 amino acids. Trimming removed 5 bases from V and 13 bases from J; junction bases left unmatched: 4. The germline CDR1 and CDR2 sequences are LNHDA and SQIVND (reference sequence). DNA of the CDR3: TGTGCCAGTAGTCCCGGACAGGGCCAGTTCTTC. It codes for CASSPGQGQFF.

This chain links TRBV9 with TRBJ1-2; 8 bases are a match to TRBD1. Trimming took 3 bases from V and 7 from J; bases not matched to a gene: 14. This CDR3 comprises 16 residues. The germline CDR1 and CDR2 sequences are SGDLS and YYNGEE. The CDR3 sequence: CASSAISAGGTPGYTF. CDR3 DNA: TGTGCCAGCAGCGCCATCTCCGCAGGGGGCACACCTGGCTACACCTTC. The full variable domain, rest sourced from reference TRBV9 and TRBJ1-2, is DSGVTQTPKHLITATGQRVTLRCSPRSGDLSVYWYQQSLDQGLQFLIQYYNGEERAKGNILERFSAQQFPDLHSELNLSSLELGDSALYFCASSAISAGGTPGYTFGSGTRLTVV.

This clone was recorded only once. The CDR3, as DNA: TGTGCCAGCAGTGAATTGTCGGGACAGGAGAACACTGAAGCTTTCTTT. Its translation: CASSELSGQENTEAFF. This chain links TRBV25-1 with TRBJ1-1, with 8 nucleotides matching TRBD1. V lost 1 base and J lost 1; bases outside the gene matches: 5. This CDR3 spans 16 amino acids. The V gene's germline CDR1 is MGHDK and CDR2 SYGVNS.

The chain recombines TRBV24-1 with TRBJ2-3; D is undetermined. This CDR3 contains 14 residues. V dropped 3 bases and J dropped 0 bases, with 6 bases sitting between them. Germline V gives CDR1 KGHDR, CDR2 SFDVKD. CDR3 DNA sequence: TGTGCCACCAGTGATGAGACCAGCACAGATACGCAGTATTTT. Amino acid sequence: CATSDETSTDTQYF.

This clone appeared a few times. This chain connects TRBV5-1 to TRBJ2-7; the match to TRBD1 covers 9 bases. The V gene's germline CDR1 is SGHRS and CDR2 YFSETQ. V lost 2 bases and J lost 3; bases outside the gene matches: 9. The CDR3 extends over 16 amino acids. The CDR3 DNA reads TGCGCCAGCAGCTTTACAGGGGGCGGCAGCGGCTACGAGCAGTACTTC. Translated, it gives CASSFTGGGSGYEQYF.

This chain links TRBV12-5 with TRBJ2-6; no clear D gene. V was cut by 2 bases and J by 0 bases, with 17 bases left in between. The CDR3 has 19 amino acids. From germline, CDR1 is LGHNT and CDR2 FRNRAP. DNA for the CDR3: TGTGCTAGTGGTTTGACACCGGACGGAAAAATCTCTGGGGCCAACGTCCTGACTTTC. Translation gives CASGLTPDGKISGANVLTF.

The rearrangement links TRBV3-1 (or the pseudogene TRBV3-2) to TRBJ1-4; no firm D call. Germline CDR1 reads LGHDT; CDR2 reads YNNKEL (reference sequence). The CDR3 extends over 15 amino acids. V lost 4 bases to trimming and J lost 0 bases, with 9 bases between them. The CDR3: CASSPRPTTNEKLFF. The CDR3 nucleotides are TGTGCCAGCAGCCCCCGGCCCACAACTAATGAAAAACTGTTTTTT.

This sequence joins TRBV7-9 and TRBJ1-6; tentative D call: TRBD1 (6 bases). The CDR3 consists of 14 residues. Germline values: CDR1 SEHNR, CDR2 FQNEAQ (reference sequence). V lost 0 bases to trimming and J lost 7 bases, with 7 bases between them. CDR3 bases: TGTGCCAGCAGCTTAGCGGGGGCGAATTCACCCCTCCACTTT. Residues: CASSLAGANSPLHF.

The CDR3 region has the DNA TGTGCCAGCTCACCATTGGACAAGGAATTGATGTTTTTT. Amino acid sequence: CASSPLDKELMFF. The chain is built from TRBV18 and TRBJ1-4, with D perhaps matching TRBD1 (5 bases). Germline V CDR1 and CDR2: KGHSH, LQKENI. The CDR3 has 13 amino acids. Trimming took 2 bases from V and 15 from J, leaving 16 bases between them.

The rearrangement uses TRBV7-9 and TRBJ2-5; 9 positions agree with TRBD2. Germline CDR1 is SEHNR and CDR2 is FQNEAQ (reference sequence). V trimming: 4 bases; J trimming: 6 bases; junction bases outside the gene matches: 3. This CDR3 region has 13 residues. In nucleotides, the CDR3 is TGTGCCAGCAGCTCTAGCGGGGAACAGACCCAGTACTTC. Translation: CASSSSGEQTQYF.

The chain carries TRBV6-1 and TRBJ1-5, with D uncertain. The CDR3 has 16 amino acids. Trimming removed 2 bases at V and 0 bases at J, with 11 bases between. CDR1 is MNHNS and CDR2 is SASEGT in the germline V gene. CDR3 protein: CASSEQMGISNQPQHF. As DNA, the CDR3 is TGTGCCAGCAGTGAACAAATGGGAATTAGCAATCAGCCCCAGCATTTT.

The chain uses TRBV29-1 and TRBJ1-1, with D hard to call. Trimming pared 4 bases from V and 1 base from J, leaving 10 bases between. This CDR3 is 13 amino acids long. In germline, CDR1 is SQVTM, CDR2 ANQGSEA. CDR3 amino acids: CSVVGRPNTEAFF. CDR3 DNA: TGCAGCGTTGTGGGCAGGCCGAACACTGAAGCTTTCTTT.

This chain joins TRBV5-5 and TRBJ2-7, with 9 bases fitting TRBD1. The length of the CDR3 is 17 residues. The germline CDR1 and CDR2 sequences are SGHKS and YYEKEE (reference sequence). V shed 0 bases, J shed 6 bases, and the junction held 13 bases outside the gene matches. This chain's CDR3 is CASSLGRRTGAPIEQYF. The CDR3 coding sequence is TGTGCCAGCAGCTTGGGGAGGCGGACAGGGGCCCCTATCGAGCAGTACTTC.

The CDR3 region is CASSLIQNTGELFF. As DNA, the CDR3 is TGTGCCAGCAGCTTAATTCAGAACACCGGGGAGCTGTTTTTT. This chain connects TRBV11-3 to TRBJ2-2; D unclear. Trimming pared 2 bases from V and 1 base from J, leaving 5 bases between. The CDR3 runs to 14 residues. CDR1 and CDR2 from the germline V gene are SGHNT and YENEEA.